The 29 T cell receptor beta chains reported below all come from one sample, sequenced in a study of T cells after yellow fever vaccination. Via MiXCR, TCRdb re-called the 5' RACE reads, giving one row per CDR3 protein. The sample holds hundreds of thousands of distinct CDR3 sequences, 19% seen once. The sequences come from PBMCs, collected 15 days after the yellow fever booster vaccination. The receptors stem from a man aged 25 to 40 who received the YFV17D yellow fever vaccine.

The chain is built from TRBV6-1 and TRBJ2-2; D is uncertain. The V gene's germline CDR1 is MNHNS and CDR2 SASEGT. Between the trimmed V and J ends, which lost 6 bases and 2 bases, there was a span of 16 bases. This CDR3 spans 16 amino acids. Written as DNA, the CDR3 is TGTGCCAGCAGCACAAAGGGCAGGAGAAACACCGGGGAGCTGTTTTTT. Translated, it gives CASSTKGRRNTGELFF.

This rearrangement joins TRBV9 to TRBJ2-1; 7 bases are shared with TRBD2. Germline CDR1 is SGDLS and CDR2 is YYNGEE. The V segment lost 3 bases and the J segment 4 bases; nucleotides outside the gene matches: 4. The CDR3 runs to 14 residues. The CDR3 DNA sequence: TGTGCCAGCAGCGAACCGGGACTATACAATGAGCAGTTCTTC. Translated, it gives CASSEPGLYNEQFF.

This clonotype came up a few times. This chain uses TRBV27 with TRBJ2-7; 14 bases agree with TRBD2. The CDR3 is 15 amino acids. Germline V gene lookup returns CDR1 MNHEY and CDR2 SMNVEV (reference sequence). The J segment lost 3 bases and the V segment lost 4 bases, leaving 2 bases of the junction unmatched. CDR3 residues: CASSWGLAGDYEQYF. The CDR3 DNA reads TGTGCCAGCAGTTGGGGACTAGCGGGAGACTACGAGCAGTACTTC.

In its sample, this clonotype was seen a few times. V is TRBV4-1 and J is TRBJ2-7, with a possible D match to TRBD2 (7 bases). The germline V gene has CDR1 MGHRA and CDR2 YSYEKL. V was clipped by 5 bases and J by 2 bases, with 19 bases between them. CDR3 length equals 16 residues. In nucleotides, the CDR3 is TGCGCCAGCAGCTCTGGAGAGGGGGGGGAGGCCTACGAGCAGTACTTC. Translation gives CASSSGEGGEAYEQYF.

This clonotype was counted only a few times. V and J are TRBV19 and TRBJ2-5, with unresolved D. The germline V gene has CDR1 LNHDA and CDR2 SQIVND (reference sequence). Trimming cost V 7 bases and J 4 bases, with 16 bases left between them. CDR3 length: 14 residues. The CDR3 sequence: CASTPEGKGETQYF. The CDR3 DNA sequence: TGTGCCAGTACCCCAGAAGGGAAAGGAGAGACCCAGTACTTC.

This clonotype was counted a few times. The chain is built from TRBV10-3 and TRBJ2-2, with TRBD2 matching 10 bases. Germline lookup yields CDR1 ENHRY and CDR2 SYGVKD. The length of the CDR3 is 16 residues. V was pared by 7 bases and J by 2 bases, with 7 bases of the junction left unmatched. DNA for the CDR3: TGTGCCATCAATTCAGCGGGAGGGTCTAACACCGGGGAGCTGTTTTTT. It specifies CAINSAGGSNTGELFF.

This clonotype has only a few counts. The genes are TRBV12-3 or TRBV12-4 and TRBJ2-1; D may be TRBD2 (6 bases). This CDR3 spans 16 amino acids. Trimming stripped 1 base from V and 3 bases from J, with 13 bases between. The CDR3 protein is CASSLGARAGYNEQFF. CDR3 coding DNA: TGTGCCAGCAGTTTAGGGGCTCGAGCGGGCTACAATGAGCAGTTCTTC.

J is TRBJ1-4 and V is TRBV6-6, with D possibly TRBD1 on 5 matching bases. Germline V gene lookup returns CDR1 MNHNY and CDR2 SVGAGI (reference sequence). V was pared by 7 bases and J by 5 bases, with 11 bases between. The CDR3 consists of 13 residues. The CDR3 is CASTPGVNEKLFF. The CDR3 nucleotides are TGTGCCAGCACGCCGGGGGTGAATGAAAAACTGTTTTTT.

The CDR3 reads CASSLGVGAGTETQYF. CDR3 in DNA: TGTGCCAGCAGCTTAGGTGTCGGAGCGGGAACAGAGACCCAGTACTTC. This chain connects TRBV7-8 to TRBJ2-5; the match to TRBD2 covers 7 bases. The CDR3 is 16 amino acids. V shed 1 base and J 4 bases; nucleotides not matched to a gene: 9. Germline CDR1 SGHVS, CDR2 FQNEAQ.

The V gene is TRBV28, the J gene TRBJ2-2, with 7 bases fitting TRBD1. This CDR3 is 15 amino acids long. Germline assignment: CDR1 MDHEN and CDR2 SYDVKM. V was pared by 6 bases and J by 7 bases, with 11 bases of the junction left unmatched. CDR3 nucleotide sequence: TGTGCCAGCAGAAACCAACAGGGGAAGCACGGGGAGCTGTTTTTT. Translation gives CASRNQQGKHGELFF.

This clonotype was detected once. The CDR3: CASSLRQGNLWEQYF. The CDR3 coding sequence is TGTGCCAGCAGCCTGAGGCAGGGGAACTTATGGGAGCAGTACTTC. V is TRBV12-3 or TRBV12-4 and J is TRBJ2-7; D is possibly TRBD1 (6 bases). The CDR3 runs 15 residues. Trimming cost V 6 bases and J 7 bases, with 22 bases left between them.

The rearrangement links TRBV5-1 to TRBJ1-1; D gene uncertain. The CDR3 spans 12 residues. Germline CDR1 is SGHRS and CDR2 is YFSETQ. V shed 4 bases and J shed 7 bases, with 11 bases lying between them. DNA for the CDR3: TGCGCCAGCAGCCCGGACGTTGGTGAAGCTTTCTTT. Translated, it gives CASSPDVGEAFF.

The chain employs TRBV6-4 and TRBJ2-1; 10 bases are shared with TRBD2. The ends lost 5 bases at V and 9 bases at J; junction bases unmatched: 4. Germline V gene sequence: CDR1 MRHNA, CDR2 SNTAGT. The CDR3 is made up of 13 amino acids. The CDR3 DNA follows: TGTGCCAGCAGTAGGACTAGCGGTTTTGAGCAGTTCTTC. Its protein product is CASSRTSGFEQFF.

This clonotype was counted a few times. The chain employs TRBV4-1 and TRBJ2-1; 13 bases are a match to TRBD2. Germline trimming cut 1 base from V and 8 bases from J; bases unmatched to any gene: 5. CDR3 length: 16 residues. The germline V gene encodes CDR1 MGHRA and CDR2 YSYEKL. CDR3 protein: CASSQALAGGPHEQFF. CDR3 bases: TGCGCCAGCAGCCAAGCACTAGCGGGAGGGCCCCATGAGCAGTTCTTC.

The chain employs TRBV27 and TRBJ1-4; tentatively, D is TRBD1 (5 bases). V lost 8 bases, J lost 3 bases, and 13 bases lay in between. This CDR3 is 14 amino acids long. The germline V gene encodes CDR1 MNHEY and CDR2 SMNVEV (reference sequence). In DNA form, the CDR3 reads TGTGCCAGCGGGGGGGTTTCTTCTAATGAAAAACTGTTTTTT. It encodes CASGGVSSNEKLFF.

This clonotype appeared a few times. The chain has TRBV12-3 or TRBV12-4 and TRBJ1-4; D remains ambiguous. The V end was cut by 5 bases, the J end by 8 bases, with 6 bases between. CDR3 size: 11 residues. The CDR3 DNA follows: TGTGCCAGCAGTGGACGGGAAAAACTGTTTTTT. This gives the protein CASSGREKLFF.

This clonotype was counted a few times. The CDR3 loop is CASSPAPVWTGSNQPQHF. Written as DNA, the CDR3 is TGTGCCAGCAGTCCGGCCCCCGTTTGGACAGGGAGCAATCAGCCCCAGCATTTT. The chain joins TRBV11-2 to TRBJ1-5; 8 positions match TRBD1. CDR3 size: 18 residues. After removal of 6 bases from V and 1 base from J, the junction contained 14 bases not matched to a gene. CDR1 is SGHAT, CDR2 FQNNGV, per germline.

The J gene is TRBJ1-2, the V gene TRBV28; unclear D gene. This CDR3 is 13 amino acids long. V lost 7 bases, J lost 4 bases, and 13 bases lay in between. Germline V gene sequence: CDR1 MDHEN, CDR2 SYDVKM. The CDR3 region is CASTQAVPYGYTF. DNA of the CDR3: TGTGCCAGCACCCAGGCGGTCCCCTATGGCTACACCTTC.

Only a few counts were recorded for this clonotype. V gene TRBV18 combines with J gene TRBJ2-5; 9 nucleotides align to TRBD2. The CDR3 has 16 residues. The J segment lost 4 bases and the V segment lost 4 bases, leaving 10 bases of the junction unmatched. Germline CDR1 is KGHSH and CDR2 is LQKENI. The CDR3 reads CASSHRTGTSRETQYF. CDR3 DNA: TGTGCCAGCTCACATCGAACCGGGACTAGCCGAGAGACCCAGTACTTC.

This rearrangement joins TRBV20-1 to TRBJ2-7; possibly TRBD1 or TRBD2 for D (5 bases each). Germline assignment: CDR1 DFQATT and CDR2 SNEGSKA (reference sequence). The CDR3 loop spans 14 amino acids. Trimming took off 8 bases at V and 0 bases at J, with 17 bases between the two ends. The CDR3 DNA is TGCAGTTCGCTCGGGACGGACTCCTCCTACGAGCAGTACTTC. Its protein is CSSLGTDSSYEQYF.

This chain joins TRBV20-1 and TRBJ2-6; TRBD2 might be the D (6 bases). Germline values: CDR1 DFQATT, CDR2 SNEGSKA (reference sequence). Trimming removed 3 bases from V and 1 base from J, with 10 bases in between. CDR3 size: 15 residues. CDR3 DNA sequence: TGCAGTGCTAGCCTCGGAGGGTCTGGGGCCAACGTCCTGACTTTC. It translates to CSASLGGSGANVLTF.

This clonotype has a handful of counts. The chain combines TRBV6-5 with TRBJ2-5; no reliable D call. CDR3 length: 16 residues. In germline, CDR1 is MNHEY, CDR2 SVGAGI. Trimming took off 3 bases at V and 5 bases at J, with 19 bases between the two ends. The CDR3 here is CASSYYRTNDKETQYF. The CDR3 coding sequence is TGTGCCAGCAGTTATTACCGGACGAATGATAAGGAGACCCAGTACTTC.

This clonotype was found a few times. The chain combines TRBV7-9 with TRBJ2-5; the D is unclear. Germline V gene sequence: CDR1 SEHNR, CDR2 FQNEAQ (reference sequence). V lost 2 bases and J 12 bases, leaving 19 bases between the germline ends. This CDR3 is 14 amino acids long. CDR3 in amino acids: CASSLSAAPQRKYF. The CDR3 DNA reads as TGTGCCAGCAGCTTATCGGCAGCGCCCCAGAGGAAGTACTTC.

CDR3 nucleotides: TGTGCCAGCAGCTTCAAGGGGAGCGGGAGGGACTACAATGAGCAGTTCTTC. This translates into CASSFKGSGRDYNEQFF. This rearrangement joins TRBV5-6 to TRBJ2-1; the match to TRBD2 covers 10 bases. Germline V CDR1 and CDR2: SGHDT, YYEEEE. V shed 2 bases and J 3 bases; nucleotides not matched to a gene: 8. The CDR3 loop spans 17 amino acids.

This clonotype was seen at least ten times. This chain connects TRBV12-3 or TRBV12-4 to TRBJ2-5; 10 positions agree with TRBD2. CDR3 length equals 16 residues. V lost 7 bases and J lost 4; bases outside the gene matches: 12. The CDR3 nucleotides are TGTGCCAGCACCCCTTTCCAGCGGGAGGGCCTAGAGACCCAGTACTTC. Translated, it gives CASTPFQREGLETQYF.

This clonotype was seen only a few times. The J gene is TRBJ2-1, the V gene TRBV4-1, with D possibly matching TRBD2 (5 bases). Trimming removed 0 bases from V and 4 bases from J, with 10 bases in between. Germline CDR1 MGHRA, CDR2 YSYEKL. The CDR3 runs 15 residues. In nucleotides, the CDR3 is TGCGCCAGCAGCCAAGAACCCCGGGGTTACAATGAGCAGTTCTTC. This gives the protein CASSQEPRGYNEQFF.

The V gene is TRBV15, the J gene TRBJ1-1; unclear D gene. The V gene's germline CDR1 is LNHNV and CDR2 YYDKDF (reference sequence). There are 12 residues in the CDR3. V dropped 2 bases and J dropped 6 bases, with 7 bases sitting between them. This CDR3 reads CATSRTNSEAFF. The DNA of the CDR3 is TGTGCCACCAGCAGAACAAACTCTGAAGCTTTCTTT.

CDR3 amino acids: CASRGPGTGELFF. For the CDR3, the DNA is TGTGCCAGCCGGGGGCCCGGGACCGGGGAGCTGTTTTTT. The chain carries TRBV6-6 and TRBJ2-2; D is perhaps TRBD1 or TRBD2 (6 bases each). In germline, CDR1 is MNHNY, CDR2 SVGAGI (reference sequence). V shed 8 bases and J shed 5 bases, with 12 bases lying between them. There are 13 residues in the CDR3.

The CDR3, as DNA: TGCGCCAGCAGCTTGGAGGTCTCCAGTTACGAGCAGTACTTC. This codes for CASSLEVSSYEQYF. The gene calls are TRBV5-1 and TRBJ2-7; D is ambiguous. CDR1 is SGHRS, CDR2 YFSETQ, per germline. The CDR3 runs to 14 residues. V was clipped by 0 bases and J by 4 bases, with 11 bases between them.